Here is one T cell receptor (beta chain) with its context. Seattle patients were enrolled during active infection and followed longitudinally. The sample comes from a study of blood T cell repertoires in COVID-19. Whole-study context: The origin of the acute and convalescent COVID-19 samples was the United States, Italy and Spain.

Trimming cost V 6 bases and J 7 bases; bases outside gene matches: 9. Germline assignment: CDR1 MNHEY and CDR2 SVGAGI. There are 15 residues in the CDR3. Sequencing was performed with immunoSEQ multiplex PCR; in TCRdb, only in-frame clones are kept and a portion is missing. The data contain fewer than 700,000 clones, around 90% of them singletons. The genes are TRBV6-5 and TRBJ2-2, with 9 bases identical to TRBD1. The source of this sequence is a woman aged 45-65 years with COVID-19, enrolled during active disease. Sequenced input: peripheral blood. The CDR3 bases are TGTGCCAGCAGGTCGGACAGGGGATTTATCGGGGAGCTGTTTTTT. It translates to CASRSDRGFIGELFF.